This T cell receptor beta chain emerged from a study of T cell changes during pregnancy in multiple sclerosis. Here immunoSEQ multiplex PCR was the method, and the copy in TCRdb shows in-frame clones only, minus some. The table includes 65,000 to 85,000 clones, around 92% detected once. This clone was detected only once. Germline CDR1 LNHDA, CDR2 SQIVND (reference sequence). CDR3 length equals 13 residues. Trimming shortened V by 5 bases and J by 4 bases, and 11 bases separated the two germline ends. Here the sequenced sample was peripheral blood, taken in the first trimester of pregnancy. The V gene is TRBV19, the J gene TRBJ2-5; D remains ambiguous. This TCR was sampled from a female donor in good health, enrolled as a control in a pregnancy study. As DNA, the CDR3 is TGTGCCAGTAGTGCCGTTGCCGGAGAGACCCAGTACTTC. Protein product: CASSAVAGETQYF.